The text below deals with one TCR beta chain. Its antigen specificity is not known. Base-call qualities are not available, and no considerably larger clone is one nucleotide away. CD8 naive samples were CD45RO-negative cells positively selected for CCR7, giving a CD45RA+CCR7+ population that excluded TemRA cells. The donors were healthy, HIV-negative adults with no recently reported acute infections or vaccinations. All donors were Caucasian adults living in Nashville, Tennessee, USA. Blood was obtained by leukapheresis, after which PBMCs were separated by Ficoll-Histopaque density gradient centrifugation and cryopreserved in liquid nitrogen vapor phase. Analytical flow cytometry was used to check the purity and quantity of each magnetically sorted T cell population. Genomic DNA was isolated from each sorted fraction and quantified by UV absorbance on a Nanodrop 2000c. V is trimmed back by 6 bases and J by 7 bases, and the junction contains 7 bases that no gene match accounts for. Per the germline V gene, SQVTM is the CDR1 and ANQGSEA is the CDR2. Inclusive of the bounding cysteine and phenylalanine, the CDR3 is 13 residues long. Of all the DNA, just the CDR3 is kept, 39 bases in frame from base 1.

This entry comes from a study of shared clonotypes between healthy human individuals (dated by TCRdb to the early 2020s). With respect to the entire study: The cohort comprised a couple of women and a few men aged 18 to 49 years. For each donor, three plates each were used for CD4 naive and CD4 memory, two plates were used for CD8 naive, and one plate was used for CD8 memory. Blood TCR repertoires of five healthy adults were deeply sequenced to estimate repertoire size and the extent of clonotype sharing between individuals. Libraries were prepared and TCR repertoires were sequenced by different laboratories using diverse techniques, in order to increase sequencing depth and limit assay-specific biases. Between about 0.85 and 8.9 billion PBMCs per donor were obtained by leukapheresis. Results the study describes overall, beyond this receptor: About 4.5% of naive CD4, roughly 3.6% of naive CD8, approximately 2% of memory CD4, and 0.35% to 0.5% of memory CD8 clonotypes were shared across several donors. Sampling was restricted to blood, and TCR repertoires in tissue are likely to differ from TCR repertoires in blood. Higher generation probabilities were observed for clonotypes shared by all four sorted-subset donors than for non-shared clonotypes. Naive subsets generally had larger estimated clonotype richness than memory subsets did. The small number of donors limited the genetic and exposure-history diversity represented. Even with the large sequencing depth, rarefaction of the sorted-subset datasets indicated that sequencing was incomplete. Pairwise subsampling led to the expectation that sequencing depth would affect the degree of clonotype sharing among donors.

Using the deep immunoSEQ assay, TCR CDR3 regions were amplified from genomic DNA by multiplex PCR. Extracted genomic DNA from each cell subset was spread evenly across all wells of several immunoSEQ 96-well plates, with each plate serving as a replicate. For sorted subsets, 150 to 200 ng genomic DNA, equal to 25,000 to 35,000 T cell genomes, was loaded into each replicate PCR. Purified libraries were quantified with a Qubit 3.0 fluorometer, sized on a Bioanalyzer 2100, and re-quantified with the KAPA Library Quantification kit. A separate single-read 150-cycle Illumina NextSeq 550 flow cell was used to sequence each immunoSEQ 96-well plate. In the original analysis: Because the immunoSEQ output held only junctional sequences and lacked quality scores, the filtering could not match the filtering applied to full-length reads. Sequences were annotated with PyIR, a Python wrapper for IgBLAST v1.9, using IMGT germline references to assign V/J genes and CDR3. Reads with weak V/J assignments (E-value above 1e-6), missing CDR3, stop codons, out-of-frame junctions, or ambiguous translated residues were removed. V3J clonotypes were defined by identical inferred V gene, J gene, and CDR3 amino acid sequence. The percentage overlap between two repertoires was calculated by dividing the number of shared unique clonotypes by the size of the smaller repertoire. RTK rarefaction, the Chao1 estimator, and Recon v2.1 estimates of unobserved clonotypes were used to assess repertoire richness. Generation probabilities for all TCRbeta clonotypes obtained by the gDNA method from a handful of donors were computed using OLGA. Drawn from immuneACCESS, this table holds only the in-frame rearrangements with V and J called that TCRdb kept. Clones are partly lost; checked studies trace under half to an unresolved V gene and leave the rest unexplained. That table furnishes V, J and clone size, whereas the DNA furnished D and trimming. Counted in this sample were about 2.1 million clones; about 93% of them appeared once. Approximately 1.7% of the sample is held by the ten biggest clonotypes.

This receptor was identified in a man between 18 and 29 years old in good health. Some clones in this sample may be carry-over from other donors' samples. The sequenced sample consisted of naive CD8+ T cells from PBMCs. The meaning of the sample's cell subset or site label: CD45RA+CCR7+. The chain is assembled from TRBV29-1 and TRBJ1-2; TRBD1 aligns with 11 central bases. The base sequence is TGCAGCGTCGACGGACAGGGGGCGTTTGGCTACACCTTC. It codes for CSVDGQGAFGYTF.